This T cell receptor (beta chain) was captured in a study of OX40 agonist ivuxolimab in advanced cancers. Study in general: Patients were 82.7% male with ages roughly 23 to 90, mean 60. Anti-PD-1, anti-PD-L1 or anti-CTLA-4 therapy given earlier was allowed, and over 35% had some.

This CDR3 is 17 amino acids long. V gave up 2 bases and J gave up 3 bases, with 18 bases separating them. Germline CDR1 and CDR2: SEHNR and FQNEAQ (reference sequence). Measured with immunoSEQ multiplex PCR; TCRdb has only the in-frame clones, and not every one. The profile covers 96,000 or so clones, with 84% appearing a single time and about 5.8% taken by the ten largest. If patients had autoimmune disease history or systemic immunosuppression, they were excluded. The specimen was CD4+ or CD8+ T cells sorted from blood, collected in a trial of the OX40 agonist ivuxolimab. The rearrangement links TRBV7-9 to TRBJ2-3; possibly TRBD1 for D (5 bases). The receptor was derived from an adult with an advanced solid tumor such as melanoma, head and neck, liver or kidney cancer. CDR3 amino acids: CASSLIAGYASTDTQYF. The CDR3, as DNA: TGTGCCAGCAGCTTAATTGCAGGGTACGCATCAACAGATACGCAGTATTTT.